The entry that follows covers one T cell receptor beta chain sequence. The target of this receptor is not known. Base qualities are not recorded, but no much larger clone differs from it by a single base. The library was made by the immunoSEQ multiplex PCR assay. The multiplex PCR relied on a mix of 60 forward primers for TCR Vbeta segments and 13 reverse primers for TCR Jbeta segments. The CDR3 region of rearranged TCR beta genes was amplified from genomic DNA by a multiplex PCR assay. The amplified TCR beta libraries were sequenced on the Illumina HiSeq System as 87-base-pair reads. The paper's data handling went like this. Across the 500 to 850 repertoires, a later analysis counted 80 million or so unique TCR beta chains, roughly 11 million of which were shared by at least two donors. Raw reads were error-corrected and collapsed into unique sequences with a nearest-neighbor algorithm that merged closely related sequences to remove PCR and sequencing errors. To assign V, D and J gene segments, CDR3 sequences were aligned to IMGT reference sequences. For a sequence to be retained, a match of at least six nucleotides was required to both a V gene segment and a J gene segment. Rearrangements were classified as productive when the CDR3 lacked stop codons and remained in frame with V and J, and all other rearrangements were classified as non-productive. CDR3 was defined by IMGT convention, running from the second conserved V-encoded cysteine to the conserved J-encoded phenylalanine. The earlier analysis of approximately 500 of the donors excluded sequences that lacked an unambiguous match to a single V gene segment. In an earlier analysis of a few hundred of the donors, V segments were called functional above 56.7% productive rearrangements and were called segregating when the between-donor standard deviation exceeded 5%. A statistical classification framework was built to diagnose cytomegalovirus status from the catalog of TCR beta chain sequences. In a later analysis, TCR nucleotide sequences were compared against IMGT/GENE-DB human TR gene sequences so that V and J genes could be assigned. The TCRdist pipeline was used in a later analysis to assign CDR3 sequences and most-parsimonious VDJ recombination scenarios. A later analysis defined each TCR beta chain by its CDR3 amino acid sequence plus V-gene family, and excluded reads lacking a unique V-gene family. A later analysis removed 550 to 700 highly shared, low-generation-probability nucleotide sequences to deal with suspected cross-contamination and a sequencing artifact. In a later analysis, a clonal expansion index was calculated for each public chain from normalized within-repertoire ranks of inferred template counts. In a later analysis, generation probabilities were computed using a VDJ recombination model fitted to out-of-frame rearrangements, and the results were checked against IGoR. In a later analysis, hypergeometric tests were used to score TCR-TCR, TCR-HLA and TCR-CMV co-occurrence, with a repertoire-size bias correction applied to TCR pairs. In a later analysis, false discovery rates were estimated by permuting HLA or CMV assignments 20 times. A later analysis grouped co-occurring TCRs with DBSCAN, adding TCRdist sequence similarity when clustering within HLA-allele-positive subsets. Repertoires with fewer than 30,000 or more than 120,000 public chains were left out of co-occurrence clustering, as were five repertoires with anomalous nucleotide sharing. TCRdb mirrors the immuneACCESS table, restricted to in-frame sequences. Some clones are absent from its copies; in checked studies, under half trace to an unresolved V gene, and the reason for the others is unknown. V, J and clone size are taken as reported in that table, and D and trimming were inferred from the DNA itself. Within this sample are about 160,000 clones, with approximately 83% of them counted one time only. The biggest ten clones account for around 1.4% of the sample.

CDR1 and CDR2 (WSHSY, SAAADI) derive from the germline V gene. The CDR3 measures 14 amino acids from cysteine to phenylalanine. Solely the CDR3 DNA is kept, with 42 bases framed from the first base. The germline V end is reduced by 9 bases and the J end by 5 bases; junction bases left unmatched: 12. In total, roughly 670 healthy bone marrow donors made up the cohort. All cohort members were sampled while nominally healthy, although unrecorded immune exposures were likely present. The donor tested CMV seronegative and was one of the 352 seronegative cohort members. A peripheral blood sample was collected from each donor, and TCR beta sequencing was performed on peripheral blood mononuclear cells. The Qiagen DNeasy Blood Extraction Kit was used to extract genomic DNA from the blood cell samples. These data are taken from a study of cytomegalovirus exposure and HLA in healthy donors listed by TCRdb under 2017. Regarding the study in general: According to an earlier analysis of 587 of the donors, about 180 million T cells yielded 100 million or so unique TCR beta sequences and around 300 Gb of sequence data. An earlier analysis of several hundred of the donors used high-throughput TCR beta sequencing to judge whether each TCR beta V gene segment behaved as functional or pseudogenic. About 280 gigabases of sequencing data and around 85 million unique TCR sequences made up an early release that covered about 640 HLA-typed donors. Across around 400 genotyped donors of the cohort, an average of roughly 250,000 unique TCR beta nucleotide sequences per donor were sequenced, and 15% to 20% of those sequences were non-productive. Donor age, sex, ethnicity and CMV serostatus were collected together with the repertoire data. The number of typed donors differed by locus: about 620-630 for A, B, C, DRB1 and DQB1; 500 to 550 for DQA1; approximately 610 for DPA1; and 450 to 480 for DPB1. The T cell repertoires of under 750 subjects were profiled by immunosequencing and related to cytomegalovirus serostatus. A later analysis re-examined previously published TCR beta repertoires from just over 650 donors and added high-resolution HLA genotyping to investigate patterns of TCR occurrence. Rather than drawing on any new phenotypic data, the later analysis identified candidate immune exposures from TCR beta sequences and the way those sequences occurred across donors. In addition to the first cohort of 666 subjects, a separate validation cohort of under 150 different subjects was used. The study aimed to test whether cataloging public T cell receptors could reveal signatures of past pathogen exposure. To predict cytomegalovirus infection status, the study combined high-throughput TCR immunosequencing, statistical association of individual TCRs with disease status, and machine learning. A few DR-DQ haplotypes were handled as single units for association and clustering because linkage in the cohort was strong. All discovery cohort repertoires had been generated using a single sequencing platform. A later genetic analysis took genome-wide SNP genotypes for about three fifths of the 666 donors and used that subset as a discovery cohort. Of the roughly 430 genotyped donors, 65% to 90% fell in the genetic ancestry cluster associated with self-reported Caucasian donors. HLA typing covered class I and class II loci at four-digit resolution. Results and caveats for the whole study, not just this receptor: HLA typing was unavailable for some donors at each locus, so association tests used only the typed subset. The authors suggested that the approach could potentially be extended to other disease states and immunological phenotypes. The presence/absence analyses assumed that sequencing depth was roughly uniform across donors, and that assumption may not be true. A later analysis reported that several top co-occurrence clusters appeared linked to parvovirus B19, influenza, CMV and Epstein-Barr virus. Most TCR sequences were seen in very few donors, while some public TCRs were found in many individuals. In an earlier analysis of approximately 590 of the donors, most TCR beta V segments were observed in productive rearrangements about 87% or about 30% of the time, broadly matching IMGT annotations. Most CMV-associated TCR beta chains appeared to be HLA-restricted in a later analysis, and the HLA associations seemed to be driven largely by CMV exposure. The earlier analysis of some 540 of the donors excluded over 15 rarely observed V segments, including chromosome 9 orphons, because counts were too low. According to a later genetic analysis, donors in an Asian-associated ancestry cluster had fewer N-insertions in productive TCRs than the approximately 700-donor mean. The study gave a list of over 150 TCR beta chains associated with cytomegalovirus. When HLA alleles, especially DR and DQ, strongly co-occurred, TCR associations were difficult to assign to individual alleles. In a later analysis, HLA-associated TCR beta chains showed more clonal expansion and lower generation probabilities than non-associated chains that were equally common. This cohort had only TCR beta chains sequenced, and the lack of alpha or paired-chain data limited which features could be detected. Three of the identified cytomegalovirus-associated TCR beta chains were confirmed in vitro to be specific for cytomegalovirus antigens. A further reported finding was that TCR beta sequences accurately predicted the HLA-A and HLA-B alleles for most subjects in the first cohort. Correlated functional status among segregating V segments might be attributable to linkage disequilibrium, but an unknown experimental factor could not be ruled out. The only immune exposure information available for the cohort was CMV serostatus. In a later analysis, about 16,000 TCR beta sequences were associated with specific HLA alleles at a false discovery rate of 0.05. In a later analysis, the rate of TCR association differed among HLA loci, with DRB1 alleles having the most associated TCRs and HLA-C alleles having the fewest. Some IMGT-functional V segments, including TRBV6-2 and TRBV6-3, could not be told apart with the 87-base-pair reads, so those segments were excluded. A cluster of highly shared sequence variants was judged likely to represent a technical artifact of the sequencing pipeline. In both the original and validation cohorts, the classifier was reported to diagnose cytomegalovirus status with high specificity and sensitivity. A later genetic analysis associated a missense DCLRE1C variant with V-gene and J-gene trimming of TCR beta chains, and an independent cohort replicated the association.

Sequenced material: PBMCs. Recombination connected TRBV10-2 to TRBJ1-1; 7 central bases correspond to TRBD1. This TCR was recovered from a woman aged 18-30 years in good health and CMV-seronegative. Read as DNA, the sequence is TGCGCCAGAGCAAACGACAGGGTGGGGACTGAAGCTTTCTTT. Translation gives CARANDRVGTEAFF.